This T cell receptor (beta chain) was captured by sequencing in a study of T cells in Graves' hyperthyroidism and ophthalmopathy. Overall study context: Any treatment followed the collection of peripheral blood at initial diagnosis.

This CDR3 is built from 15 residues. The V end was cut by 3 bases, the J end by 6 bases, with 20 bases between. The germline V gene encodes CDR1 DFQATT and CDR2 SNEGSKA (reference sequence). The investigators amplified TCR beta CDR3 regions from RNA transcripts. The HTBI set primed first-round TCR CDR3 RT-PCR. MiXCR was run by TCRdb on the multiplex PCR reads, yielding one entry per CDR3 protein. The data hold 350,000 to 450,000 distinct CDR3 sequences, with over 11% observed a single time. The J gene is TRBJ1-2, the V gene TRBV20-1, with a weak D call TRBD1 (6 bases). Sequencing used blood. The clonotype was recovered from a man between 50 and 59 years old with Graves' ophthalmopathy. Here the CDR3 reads CSARRGLQGKDGYTF. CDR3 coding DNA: TGCAGTGCTAGGAGGGGGTTACAGGGAAAGGATGGCTACACCTTC.